The 4 T cell receptor beta chains reported below all come from one sample, sequenced in a study of beta chain features in type 1 diabetes. The isolated RNA, all of it, was reverse transcribed, so expressed TCRB transcripts were what got sequenced. The protocol was immunoSEQ multiplex PCR, while the TCRdb copy is restricted to in-frame clones and leaves out a portion. In the table there are around 320,000 clones, 12% to 15% of which are singletons. Source material: central memory CD4+ T cells from blood. These receptors originate from a man aged 25 to 45 in good health.

This clone appeared many times. The chain has TRBV18 and TRBJ1-1; no definite D call. The CDR3 runs to 14 residues. The germline CDR1 and CDR2 sequences are KGHSH and LQKENI. The V end lost 7 bases, the J end lost 7 bases, and 19 bases lay between the germline ends. Here the CDR3 reads CASYQSREGLEAFF. The CDR3 DNA sequence: TGTGCCAGCTACCAAAGCCGGGAGGGTCTTGAAGCTTTCTTT.

The chain uses TRBV11-2 and TRBJ2-3; 7 bases are a match to TRBD2. Germline values: CDR1 SGHAT, CDR2 FQNNGV. V trimming: 3 bases; J trimming: 2 bases; junction bases outside the gene matches: 5. This CDR3 is built from 15 residues. Written as DNA, the CDR3 is TGTGCCAGCAGCTTGACTAGCAGAATCACAGATACGCAGTATTTT. Translating gives CASSLTSRITDTQYF.

The chain has TRBV5-1 and TRBJ1-1; TRBD1 matches at 7 bases. CDR1 is SGHRS, CDR2 YFSETQ, per germline. V lost 0 bases, J lost 2 bases, and 4 bases stayed unmatched. The CDR3 has 15 amino acids. CDR3 bases: TGCGCCAGCAGCTTGGGGAACAGGGGTAACACTGAAGCTTTCTTT. Encoded protein: CASSLGNRGNTEAFF.

This clone occurred a few times. The chain uses TRBV6-6 and TRBJ2-5; a possible D gene is TRBD2 (5 bases). V dropped 6 bases and J dropped 5 bases, with 13 bases sitting between them. CDR3 size: 13 residues. CDR1 is MNHNY, CDR2 SVGAGI, per germline (reference sequence). Written as DNA, the CDR3 is TGTGCCAGCAGCACCACGGGGTCGGAGACCCAGTACTTC. Residues: CASSTTGSETQYF.